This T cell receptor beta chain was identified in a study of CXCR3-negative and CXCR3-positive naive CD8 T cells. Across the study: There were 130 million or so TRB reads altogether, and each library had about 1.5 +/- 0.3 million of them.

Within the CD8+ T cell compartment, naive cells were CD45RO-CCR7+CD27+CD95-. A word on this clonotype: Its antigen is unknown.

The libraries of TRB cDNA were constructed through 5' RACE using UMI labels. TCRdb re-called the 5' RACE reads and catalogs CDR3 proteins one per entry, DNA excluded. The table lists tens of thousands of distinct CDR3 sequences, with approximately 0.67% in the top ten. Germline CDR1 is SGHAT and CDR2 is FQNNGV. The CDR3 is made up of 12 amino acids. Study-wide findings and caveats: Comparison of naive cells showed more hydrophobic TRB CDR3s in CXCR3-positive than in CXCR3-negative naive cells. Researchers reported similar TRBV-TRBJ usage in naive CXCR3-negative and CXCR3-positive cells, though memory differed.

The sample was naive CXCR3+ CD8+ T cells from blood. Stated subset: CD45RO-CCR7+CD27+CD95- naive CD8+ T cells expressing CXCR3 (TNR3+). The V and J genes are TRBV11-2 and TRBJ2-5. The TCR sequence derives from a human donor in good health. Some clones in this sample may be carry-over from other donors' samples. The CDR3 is CASSPELETQYF.